One and the same sample provided the 8 T cell receptor beta chains below, sequenced in a study of T cell responses to AZD1222 COVID-19 vaccine. The protocol was immunoSEQ multiplex PCR, while the TCRdb copy is restricted to in-frame clones and leaves out a portion. In the table there are about 130,000 clones, approximately 91% of which are singletons. This sample comprised peripheral blood, obtained 28 days after the second AZD1222 dose. These receptors came from an adult who received the AZD1222 COVID-19 vaccine.

The V and J genes are TRBV5-1 and TRBJ2-1, with D unresolved. The length of the CDR3 is 16 residues. V lost 6 bases to trimming and J lost 5 bases, with 21 bases between them. CDR1 is SGHRS and CDR2 is YFSETQ in the germline V gene. The CDR3 protein is CASMESRWDLDNEQFF. In DNA, the CDR3 is TGCGCCAGCATGGAAAGTAGATGGGATTTGGACAATGAGCAGTTCTTC.

This clone was picked up one time. The gene calls are TRBV9 and TRBJ2-2, with D perhaps TRBD1 (6 bases). The CDR3 contains 13 residues. In germline, CDR1 is SGDLS, CDR2 YYNGEE. Trimming pared 3 bases from V and 5 bases from J, leaving 8 bases between. The CDR3 protein is CASSAQGTGELFF. The CDR3 DNA reads TGTGCCAGCAGCGCACAGGGTACCGGGGAGCTGTTTTTT.

The rearrangement uses TRBV7-9 and TRBJ1-2, with a weak D call TRBD1 (5 bases). The CDR3 is 14 residues long. Germline V gene sequence: CDR1 SEHNR, CDR2 FQNEAQ (reference sequence). The V gene lost 5 bases and the J gene lost 8 bases, with 18 bases spanning the gap. CDR3 sequence reads: CASSQTGQGYGYTF. In DNA, the CDR3 is TGTGCCAGCAGCCAAACGGGGCAGGGTTACGGCTACACCTTC.

This sequence joins TRBV28 and TRBJ1-2, with D perhaps TRBD1 (5 bases). Germline V gene data show CDR1 as MDHEN and CDR2 as SYDVKM. The CDR3 is 12 amino acids. Between the trimmed V and J ends, which lost 8 bases and 6 bases, there was a span of 13 bases. This CDR3 is CASGGGGDGYTF. The CDR3 region has the DNA TGTGCCAGCGGTGGGGGAGGAGATGGCTACACCTTC.

The rearrangement joins TRBV12-5 to TRBJ2-5; D possibly corresponds to TRBD2 (6 bases). The CDR3 consists of 14 residues. CDR1 LGHNT and CDR2 FRNRAP come from the germline V gene. Trimming removed 10 bases from V and 5 bases from J, with 20 bases in between. The CDR3 is CANDLEGSGETQYF. DNA for the CDR3: TGTGCTAACGACCTGGAGGGAAGCGGGGAGACCCAGTACTTC.

The V call is TRBV18, the J call TRBJ2-7; D gene ambiguous. V dropped 0 bases and J dropped 0 bases, with 9 bases sitting between them. The CDR3 is 15 amino acids. CDR1 KGHSH and CDR2 LQKENI come from the germline V gene. The CDR3 here is CASSPPSRSSYEQYF. DNA of the CDR3: TGTGCCAGCTCACCACCGAGTAGGAGCTCCTACGAGCAGTACTTC.

Here the CDR3 reads CASSRAMNYEQYF. The CDR3 nucleotides are TGTGCCAGTAGTAGGGCCATGAACTACGAGCAGTACTTC. The genes are TRBV19 and TRBJ2-7; D uncertain. Germline-derived CDR1 and CDR2 are LNHDA and SQIVND (reference sequence). The CDR3 has 13 residues. V lost 4 bases to trimming and J lost 3 bases, with 10 bases between them.

J is TRBJ2-4 and V is TRBV5-1; 7 bases line up with TRBD1. Germline V gene lookup returns CDR1 SGHRS and CDR2 YFSETQ. There are 16 residues in the CDR3. The junction had 7 bases not matched to a gene; V was cut back by 4 bases and J by 0 bases. The CDR3 sequence: CASSDRETLAKNIQYF. The CDR3 bases are TGCGCCAGCAGCGACAGGGAGACCCTAGCCAAAAACATTCAGTACTTC.